These 25 T cell receptor beta chains share one sample of origin, sequenced in a study of T cell clonotyping in hematopoietic cell transplantation. Some clones are missing from TCRdb's copy, which holds only in-frame ones; the method was immunoSEQ multiplex PCR. The sample shows about 13,000 clones, 75% to 90% of them seen only once. Time point here: recipient sample about 28 days before transplant, after cytoreduction. Sample: peripheral blood mononuclear cells, taken before stem cell transplant. The receptors shown here come from a man aged 55 to 70 with acute myeloid leukemia. Some clones in this sample may be carry-over from other donors' samples.

The V call is TRBV6-4, the J call TRBJ2-2, with D hard to call. Germline V gene data show CDR1 as MRHNA and CDR2 as SNTAGT. The V end was cut by 4 bases, the J end by 1 base, with 7 bases between. The CDR3 is 14 amino acids. This chain's CDR3 is CASSVTMNTGELFF. DNA of the CDR3: TGTGCCAGCAGTGTAACCATGAACACCGGGGAGCTGTTTTTT.

The chain couples TRBV5-1 to TRBJ2-2; 10 bases are a match to TRBD1. Germline V gene sequence: CDR1 SGHRS, CDR2 YFSETQ. With V trimmed by 0 bases and J by 7 bases, 3 bases remained unmatched. CDR3 length equals 15 residues. Written as DNA, the CDR3 is TGCGCCAGCAGCTTGGGACAGGGGGCGCGCGGGGAGCTGTTTTTT. This codes for CASSLGQGARGELFF. Full variable domain (missing parts from reference TRBV5-1 and TRBJ2-2): KAGVTQTPRYLIKTRGQQVTLSCSPISGHRSVSWYQQTPGQGLQFLFEYFSETQRNKGNFPGRFSGRQFSNSRSEMNVSTLELGDSALYLCASSLGQGARGELFFGEGSRLTVL.

The chain uses TRBV11-2 and TRBJ2-7, with D hard to call. V was clipped by 9 bases and J by 1 base, with 10 bases between them. Germline values: CDR1 SGHAT, CDR2 FQNNGV. This CDR3 is built from 12 residues. CDR3 DNA: TGTGCCAGTGCTGGACCGTCCTACGAGCAGTACTTC. This codes for CASAGPSYEQYF. The whole variable domain, filled in from reference TRBV11-2 and TRBJ2-7, reads EAGVAQSPRYKIIEKRQSVAFWCNPISGHATLYWYQQILGQGPKLLIQFQNNGVVDDSQLPKDRFSAERLKGVDSTLKIQPAKLEDSAVYLCASAGPSYEQYFGPGTRLTVT.

V gene TRBV5-1 combines with J gene TRBJ2-6; D not resolved. V lost 1 base and J lost 0, with 5 bases in between. This CDR3 contains 15 residues. Germline assignment: CDR1 SGHRS and CDR2 YFSETQ. CDR3 nucleotide sequence: TGCGCCAGCAGCTTGCTAACCTCTGGGGCCAACGTCCTGACTTTC. Translated, it gives CASSLLTSGANVLTF.

This chain uses TRBV19 with TRBJ1-6; D is unclear. The CDR3 has 13 residues. Germline V gene sequence: CDR1 LNHDA, CDR2 SQIVND (reference sequence). Trimming stripped 4 bases from V and 6 bases from J, with 7 bases between. DNA of the CDR3: TGTGCCAGTAGTAGTCAGGCTAATTCACCCCTCCACTTT. Translated, it gives CASSSQANSPLHF.

The rearrangement joins TRBV29-1 to TRBJ2-7, with D maybe TRBD1 (7 bases). Germline V CDR1 and CDR2: SQVTM, ANQGSEA. V was shortened by 3 bases and J by 5 bases, with 11 bases between the two germline ends. The CDR3 has 12 residues. For the CDR3, the DNA is TGCAGCGTTGACAGGGGGGTGAACGAGCAGTACTTC. Translated, it gives CSVDRGVNEQYF.

J is TRBJ2-2 and V is TRBV5-6, with 8 nucleotides matching TRBD2. CDR1 is SGHDT, CDR2 YYEEEE, per germline. The CDR3 has 14 residues. V shed 0 bases, J shed 7 bases, and the junction held 2 bases outside the gene matches. The CDR3: CASSLARGGGELFF. In DNA form, the CDR3 reads TGTGCCAGCAGCTTGGCACGGGGGGGCGGGGAGCTGTTTTTT.

The rearrangement joins TRBV4-1 to TRBJ1-2, with 7 bases identical to TRBD1. This CDR3 spans 15 amino acids. Germline CDR1 is MGHRA and CDR2 is YSYEKL. The ends lost 0 bases at V and 8 bases at J; junction bases unmatched: 9. The CDR3 bases are TGCGCCAGCAGCCAAGATGCTACAGGGGTATTCGGCTACACCTTC. Its translation: CASSQDATGVFGYTF.

The rearrangement links TRBV5-4 to TRBJ2-3, with a possible D match to TRBD2 (6 bases). Per the germline V gene, CDR1 is SGHNT and CDR2 is YYREEE (reference sequence). CDR3 length: 14 residues. V lost 3 bases, J lost 1 base, and 9 bases lay in between. The CDR3 DNA reads TGTGCCAGCAGCTCGGGAGAGGGCACAGATACGCAGTATTTT. Amino acid sequence: CASSSGEGTDTQYF.

The genes are TRBV27 and TRBJ1-3; unclear D gene. The V gene lost 3 bases and the J gene lost 0 bases, with 12 bases spanning the gap. The CDR3 has 16 amino acids. CDR1 is MNHEY and CDR2 is SMNVEV in the germline V gene (reference sequence). The DNA for the CDR3 is TGTGCCAGCAGTTTTTCCGACGTCCACTCTGGAAACACCATATATTTT. Translated: CASSFSDVHSGNTIYF.

The V call is TRBV25-1, the J call TRBJ2-3, with D tentatively TRBD1 (6 bases). V was pared by 7 bases and J by 6 bases, with 14 bases between. The CDR3 covers 13 residues. Germline V gene data show CDR1 as MGHDK and CDR2 as SYGVNS. The CDR3 region is CASNNRDRDTQYF. The CDR3 bases are TGTGCCAGCAACAACAGGGACCGGGATACGCAGTATTTT.

The gene calls are TRBV30 and TRBJ1-2, with D possibly matching TRBD1 (5 bases). CDR1 GTSNPN and CDR2 SVGIG come from the germline V gene (reference sequence). V was trimmed by 8 bases and J by 6 bases, leaving 16 bases between them. The length of the CDR3 is 12 residues. CDR3 nucleotides: TGTGCCCGCCTAGGCGGGGGGAATGGCTACACCTTC. Protein sequence: CARLGGGNGYTF.

The CDR3 DNA sequence: TGTGCCAGCAGTGAAAATTGGGGGCTTGAAGCTTTCTTT. Translated: CASSENWGLEAFF. This sequence joins TRBV6-1 and TRBJ1-1; D is perhaps TRBD1 (6 bases). Germline values: CDR1 MNHNS, CDR2 SASEGT. The length of the CDR3 is 13 residues. V gave up 2 bases and J gave up 7 bases, with 11 bases separating them.

The chain combines TRBV7-2 with TRBJ2-5, with unresolved D. The germline V and J ends were trimmed by 4 bases and 5 bases, with 14 bases remaining between them. Germline assignment: CDR1 SGHTA and CDR2 FQGNSA. This CDR3 is 14 amino acids long. CDR3 bases: TGTGCCAGCAGCTCCCACCCCGGACGTGAGACCCAGTACTTC. It is translated as CASSSHPGRETQYF. The whole variable domain, filled in from reference TRBV7-2 and TRBJ2-5, reads GAGVSQSPSNKVTEKGKDVELRCDPISGHTALYWYRQSLGQGLEFLIYFQGNSAPDKSGLPSDRFSAERTGGSVSTLTIQRTQQEDSAVYLCASSSHPGRETQYFGPGTRLLVL.

The chain links TRBV29-1 to TRBJ2-5; 9 bases line up with TRBD1. This CDR3 has 15 amino acids. Germline loops: CDR1 SQVTM, CDR2 ANQGSEA. After removal of 0 bases from V and 5 bases from J, the junction contained 7 bases not matched to a gene. The CDR3 loop reads CSVEEDRGRSETQYF. CDR3 bases: TGCAGCGTTGAAGAGGACAGGGGTCGATCGGAGACCCAGTACTTC. Filled out from reference TRBV29-1 and TRBJ2-5, the complete variable domain reads SAVISQKPSRDICQRGTSLTIQCQVDSQVTMMFWYRQQPGQSLTLIATANQGSEATYESGFVIDKFPISRPNLTFSTLTVSNMSPEDSSIYLCSVEEDRGRSETQYFGPGTRLLVL.

J is TRBJ1-2 and V is TRBV2; 7 nucleotides match TRBD1. With V trimmed by 7 bases and J by 6 bases, 8 bases remained unmatched. Germline V gives CDR1 SNHLY, CDR2 FYNNEI. CDR3 length: 13 residues. CDR3 loop: CASKPGQNHGYTF. CDR3 in DNA: TGTGCCAGCAAACCGGGACAGAATCATGGCTACACCTTC.

The V call is TRBV9, the J call TRBJ2-5, with D unresolved. The CDR3 sequence is 13 residues long. V lost 0 bases and J 4 bases, leaving 7 bases between the germline ends. Germline V gives CDR1 SGDLS, CDR2 YYNGEE. The CDR3 DNA reads TGTGCCAGCAGCGTAGTGGGTGGAGAGACCCAGTACTTC. Protein product: CASSVVGGETQYF.

This chain connects TRBV7-6 to TRBJ2-1; TRBD1 is a possible D gene (5 bases). The CDR3 extends over 14 amino acids. Trimming took off 0 bases at V and 3 bases at J, with 6 bases between the two ends. In germline, CDR1 is SGHVS, CDR2 FNYEAQ. This chain's CDR3 is CASSLAGHYNEQFF. DNA for the CDR3: TGTGCCAGCAGCTTAGCCGGACACTACAATGAGCAGTTCTTC.

This clone has just a few counts. As DNA, the CDR3 is TGTGCCAGCAGTGCTTCTATAGCGGGGGGGAACCAAGAGACCCAGTACTTC. Translated, it gives CASSASIAGGNQETQYF. This sequence joins TRBV6-1 and TRBJ2-5; TRBD2 matches 11 bases. The CDR3 has 17 residues. V shed 4 bases and J 0 bases; nucleotides not matched to a gene: 7. The germline V gene has CDR1 MNHNS and CDR2 SASEGT.

V and J are TRBV18 and TRBJ1-5; 9 bases are shared with TRBD1. The CDR3 contains 12 residues. Germline CDR1 reads KGHSH; CDR2 reads LQKENI. The J segment lost 11 bases and the V segment lost 3 bases, leaving 2 bases of the junction unmatched. CDR3 coding DNA: TGTGCCAGCTCACCTGGACAGGGGTCCCAGCATTTT. Translated, it gives CASSPGQGSQHF.

This chain joins TRBV20-1 and TRBJ2-3, with TRBD1 matching over 8 bases. Looked up from germline, CDR1 is DFQATT and CDR2 is SNEGSKA (reference sequence). The CDR3 consists of 11 residues. V trimming: 5 bases; J trimming: 11 bases; junction bases outside the gene matches: 6. The DNA for the CDR3 is TGCAGTGCTCATGCGGGACAGGAGCAGTATTTT. Residues: CSAHAGQEQYF.

The J gene is TRBJ1-5, the V gene TRBV10-3; D remains unclear. Germline lookup yields CDR1 ENHRY and CDR2 SYGVKD. V was cut by 3 bases and J by 3 bases, with 12 bases left in between. The CDR3 covers 15 residues. For the CDR3, the DNA is TGTGCCATCAGTGATTCGGGCGGAGCCAATCAGCCCCAGCATTTT. Translated, it gives CAISDSGGANQPQHF.

The rearrangement uses TRBV7-6 and TRBJ1-1, with 10 bases lining up with TRBD1. V shed 4 bases, J shed 5 bases, and the junction held 7 bases outside the gene matches. The germline V gene encodes CDR1 SGHVS and CDR2 FNYEAQ. The CDR3 totals 15 residues. This chain's CDR3 is CASSYGTGEGTEAFF. The CDR3 DNA is TGTGCCAGCAGCTACGGGACAGGGGAGGGGACTGAAGCTTTCTTT.

In its sample, this clone was seen a few times. This chain links TRBV6-1 with TRBJ2-1, with 7 bases lining up with TRBD2. Germline CDR1 and CDR2: MNHNS and SASEGT. The CDR3 covers 16 residues. The V segment lost 3 bases and the J segment 3 bases; nucleotides outside the gene matches: 8. CDR3 residues: CASSETTGLSYNEQFF. CDR3 coding DNA: TGTGCCAGCAGTGAGACGACGGGACTAAGCTACAATGAGCAGTTCTTC.

There are a few counts of this clone. This chain connects TRBV19 to TRBJ2-6, with no clear D. This CDR3 is 16 amino acids long. Looked up from germline, CDR1 is LNHDA and CDR2 is SQIVND (reference sequence). V was shortened by 3 bases and J by 0 bases, with 9 bases between the two germline ends. The CDR3 DNA is TGTGCCAGTAGTATCGGGTTAGACTCTGGGGCCAACGTCCTGACTTTC. This translates into CASSIGLDSGANVLTF.